This TCR beta chain was identified during a study of CD8+ T cells in alopecia areata. Study in general: Tofacitinib therapy took 6 to 18 months; 6 months off drug came after.

Indicated treatment: oral pan-JAK inhibitor, 5-10 mg twice daily. As part of sample collection, lesional scalp punch biopsies and peripheral blood were taken from alopecia areata patients. Extraction of RNA preceded its reverse transcription into cDNA, which served as the sequencing template. Measured with immunoSEQ multiplex PCR; TCRdb has only the in-frame clones, and not every one. The sample records about 190,000 clones, roughly three fifths being singletons. This clone was seen a handful of times. CDR1 and CDR2 from the germline V gene are SNHLY and FYNNEI. Trimming shortened V by 1 base and J by 3 bases, and 11 bases separated the two germline ends. The CDR3 sequence is 15 residues long.

Sequenced here: CD4+ T cells sorted from blood, sampled at week 4, from a patient treated with tofacitinib. This chain joins TRBV2 and TRBJ2-3; D is ambiguous. This receptor was taken from a human donor with alopecia areata. As DNA, the CDR3 is TGTGCCAGCAGTGAAGATATGCTTGCAACAGATACGCAGTATTTT. Amino acid sequence: CASSEDMLATDTQYF.